The clone carrying this T cell receptor beta chain has ten or more counts. No antigen is known for it. CDR1 is SGHAT, CDR2 FQNNGV, per germline. CDR3 size: 14 residues. V was shortened by 5 bases and J by 4 bases, with 14 bases between the two germline ends. The authors amplified TCR beta CDR3 regions, and they did so from RNA transcripts for repertoire sequencing. Scientists carried out first-round RT-PCR using HTBI primers and then a second-round multiplex PCR. TCRdb itself ran the multiplex PCR reads through MiXCR, one entry per CDR3 protein. The table lists more than 300,000 distinct CDR3 sequences, approximately 17% of them singletons. The data belong to a study of Graves' ophthalmopathy and Graves' hyperthyroidism. Across the study: Blood was drawn at initial diagnosis, before any treatment.

Study results and caveats: Detected in blood as well were most expanded thyroid clonotypes with frequency above 0.001.

Hyperthyroidism showing no ophthalmopathy within 18 months of follow-up was stable. Hyperthyroidism in these 18- to 65-year-old patients was newly diagnosed, lasting under 2 months. This chain uses TRBV11-2 with TRBJ1-1, with a possible D match to TRBD1 (6 bases). Sequenced input: peripheral blood. This clonotype originated in an adult woman with stable Graves' hyperthyroidism. The CDR3 loop reads CASSADSTGTEAFF. The DNA of the CDR3 is TGTGCCAGCAGCGCGGACAGCACGGGCACTGAAGCTTTCTTT.